Below, one TCR beta chain is given with its context. The sample belongs to a study of T cell changes during pregnancy in multiple sclerosis. Assay: immunoSEQ multiplex PCR; the TCRdb copy retains only in-frame clones and omits some. The sample consists of about 59,000 clones, about 92% of them appearing once. V lost 5 bases and J 0 bases, leaving 11 bases between the germline ends. Germline V gene lookup returns CDR1 SEHNR and CDR2 FQNEAQ (reference sequence). This CDR3 region has 14 residues. The starting material was peripheral blood, obtained in the second trimester of pregnancy. The V gene is TRBV7-9, the J gene TRBJ2-7; possible D gene TRBD2, 6 bases. The sequence was collected from a female donor in good health, enrolled as a control in a pregnancy study. The CDR3 sequence: CASSLSGRSYEQYF. The CDR3 nucleotides read TGTGCCAGCAGCCTTAGCGGCCGCTCCTACGAGCAGTACTTC.